The entry that follows covers one TCR beta chain sequence. As yet, its antigen is unknown. The repertoire was sequenced with immunoSEQ multiplex PCR; TCRdb's copy has only in-frame clones and lacks some. The sample shows over 60,000 clones, approximately 94% of them seen only once. This specimen comes from a study of cytomegalovirus exposure and HLA in healthy donors. The length of the CDR3 is 14 residues. In germline, CDR1 is KGHSH, CDR2 LQKENI. V was pared by 6 bases and J by 3 bases, with 12 bases between. General study findings and limits: Most TCR sequences showed up rarely, but some public TCRs showed up in many donors. The study flagged 150 to 200 TCR beta chains as cytomegalovirus-associated.

The sequence was collected from a man aged 18 to 35 in good health and CMV-seropositive. The sequencing input was PBMCs. V usage is TRBV18 and J usage is TRBJ2-1; TRBD2 is a possible D gene (5 bases). Here the CDR3 reads CASSPPEVYNEQFF. As DNA, the CDR3 is TGTGCCAGCTCCCCCCCGGAGGTCTACAATGAGCAGTTCTTC. The complete variable domain, with remaining parts taken from reference TRBV18 and TRBJ2-1, reads NAGVMQNPRHLVRRRGQEARLRCSPMKGHSHVYWYRQLPEEGLKFMVYLQKENIIDESGMPKERFSAEFPKEGPSILRIQQVVRGDSAAYFCASSPPEVYNEQFFGPGTRLTVL.